This TCR beta chain emerged from a study of blood T cell repertoires in COVID-19. Overall study context: Specimens from acute and convalescent COVID-19 originated in the United States, Italy and Spain.

Cohorts were determined from participant-reported clinical history. What the recovered Cohort 3 donors had was two negative PCRs, clearance, or symptom resolution. Only in-frame clones appear in the TCRdb table, and some are missing; sequencing was by immunoSEQ multiplex PCR. The data show 400,000 or so clones, with roughly nine tenths seen just once and 1.1% held by the top ten. The V gene lost 5 bases and the J gene lost 8 bases, with 13 bases spanning the gap. Germline V gene lookup returns CDR1 LNHDA and CDR2 SQIVND (reference sequence). The CDR3 loop spans 13 amino acids. The chain couples TRBV19 to TRBJ2-1, with D hard to call. This clonotype was sampled from a man aged 25 to 45 who had recovered from COVID-19. Sequenced: PBMCs or T cells enriched from blood (not recorded which). CDR3 coding DNA: TGTGCCAGTAGTTCCCCAAGTGGAGATGAGCAGTTCTTC. Protein product: CASSSPSGDEQFF. The whole variable domain, remainder taken from reference TRBV19 and TRBJ2-1, is DGGITQSPKYLFRKEGQNVTLSCEQNLNHDAMYWYRQDPGQGLRLIYYSQIVNDFQKGDIAEGYSVSREKKESFPLTVTSAQKNPTAFYLCASSSPSGDEQFFGPGTRLTVL.